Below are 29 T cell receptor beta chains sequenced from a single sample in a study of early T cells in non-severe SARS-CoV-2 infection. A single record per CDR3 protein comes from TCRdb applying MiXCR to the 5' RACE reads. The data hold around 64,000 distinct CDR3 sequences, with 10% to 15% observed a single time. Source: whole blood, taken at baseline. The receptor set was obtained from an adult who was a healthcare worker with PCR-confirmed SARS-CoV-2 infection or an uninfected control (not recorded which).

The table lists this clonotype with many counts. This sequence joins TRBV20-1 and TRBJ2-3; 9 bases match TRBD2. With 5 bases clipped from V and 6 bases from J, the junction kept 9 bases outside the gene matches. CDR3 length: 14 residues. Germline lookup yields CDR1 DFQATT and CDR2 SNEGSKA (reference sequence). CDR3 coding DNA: TGCAGTGCTGAACTTGGGACTAGCAAGGATACGCAGTATTTT. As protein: CSAELGTSKDTQYF.

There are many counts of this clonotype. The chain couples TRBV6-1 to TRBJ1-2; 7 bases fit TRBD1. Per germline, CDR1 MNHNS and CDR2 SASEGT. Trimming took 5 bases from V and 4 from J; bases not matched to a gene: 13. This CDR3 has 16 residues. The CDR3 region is CASSPNHETGSYGYTF. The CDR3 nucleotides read TGTGCCAGCAGTCCAAACCATGAGACAGGGTCCTATGGCTACACCTTC.

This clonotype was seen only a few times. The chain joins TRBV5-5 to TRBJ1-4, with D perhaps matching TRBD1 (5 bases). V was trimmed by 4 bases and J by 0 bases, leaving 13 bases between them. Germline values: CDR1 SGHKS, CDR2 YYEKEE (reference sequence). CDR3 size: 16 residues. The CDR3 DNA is TGTGCCAGCAGCCGCGGGACCGCCGCAACTAATGAAAAACTGTTTTTT. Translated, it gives CASSRGTAATNEKLFF.

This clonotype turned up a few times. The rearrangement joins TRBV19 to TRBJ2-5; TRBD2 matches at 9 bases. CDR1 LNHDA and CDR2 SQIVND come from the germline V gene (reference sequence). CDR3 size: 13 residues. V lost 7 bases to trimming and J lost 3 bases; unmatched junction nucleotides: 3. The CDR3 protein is CASTVAGEETQYF. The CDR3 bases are TGTGCCAGTACGGTAGCGGGGGAAGAGACCCAGTACTTC. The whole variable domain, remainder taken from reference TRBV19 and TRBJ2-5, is DGGITQSPKYLFRKEGQNVTLSCEQNLNHDAMYWYRQDPGQGLRLIYYSQIVNDFQKGDIAEGYSVSREKKESFPLTVTSAQKNPTAFYLCASTVAGEETQYFGPGTRLLVL.

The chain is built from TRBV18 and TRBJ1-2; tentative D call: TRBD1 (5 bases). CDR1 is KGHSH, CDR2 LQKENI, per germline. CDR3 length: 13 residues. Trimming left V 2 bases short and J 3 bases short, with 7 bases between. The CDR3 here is CASSPEGDYGYTF. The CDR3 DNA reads TGTGCCAGCTCACCAGAAGGGGACTATGGCTACACCTTC.

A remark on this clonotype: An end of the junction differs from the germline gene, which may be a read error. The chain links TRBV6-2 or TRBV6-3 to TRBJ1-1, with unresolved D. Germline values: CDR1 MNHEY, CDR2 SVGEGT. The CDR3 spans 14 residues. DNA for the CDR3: TGCGCCAGCAGGTCGGACGGAGGGCCCGGTGAAGCTTTCTTT. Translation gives CASRSDGGPGEAFF.

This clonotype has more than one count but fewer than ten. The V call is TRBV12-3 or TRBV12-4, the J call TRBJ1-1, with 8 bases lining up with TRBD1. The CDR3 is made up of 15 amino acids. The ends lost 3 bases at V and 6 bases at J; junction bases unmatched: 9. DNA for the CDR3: TGTGCCAGCAGTTTGGTTCAGGGGGCAAAGTCTGAAGCTTTCTTT. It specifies CASSLVQGAKSEAFF.

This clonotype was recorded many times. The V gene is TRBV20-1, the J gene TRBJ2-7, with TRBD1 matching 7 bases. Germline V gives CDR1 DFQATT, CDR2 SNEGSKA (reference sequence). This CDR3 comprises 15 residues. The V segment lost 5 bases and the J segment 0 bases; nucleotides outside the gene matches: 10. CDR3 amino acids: CSAFDRASDSYEQYF. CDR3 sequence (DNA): TGCAGTGCTTTCGACAGGGCTTCCGACTCCTACGAGCAGTACTTC.

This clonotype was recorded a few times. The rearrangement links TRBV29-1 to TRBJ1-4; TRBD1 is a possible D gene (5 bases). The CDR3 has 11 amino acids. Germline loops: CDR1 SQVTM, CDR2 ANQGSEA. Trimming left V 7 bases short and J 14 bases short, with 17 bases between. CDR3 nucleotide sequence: TGCAGCGGTCTTTGGTCTTGGGGGCTGTTTTTT. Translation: CSGLWSWGLFF.

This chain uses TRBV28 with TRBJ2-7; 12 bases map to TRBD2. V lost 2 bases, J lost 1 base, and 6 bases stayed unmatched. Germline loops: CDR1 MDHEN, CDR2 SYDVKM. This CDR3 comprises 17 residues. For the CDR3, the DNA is TGTGCCAGCAGTTTAATGTACGGGACTAGCGGGTCCTACGAGCAGTACTTC. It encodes CASSLMYGTSGSYEQYF. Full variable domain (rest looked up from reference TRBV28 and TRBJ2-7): DVKVTQSSRYLVKRTGEKVFLECVQDMDHENMFWYRQDPGLGLRLIYFSYDVKMKEKGDIPEGYSVSREKKERFSLILESASTNQTSMYLCASSLMYGTSGSYEQYFGPGTRLTVT.

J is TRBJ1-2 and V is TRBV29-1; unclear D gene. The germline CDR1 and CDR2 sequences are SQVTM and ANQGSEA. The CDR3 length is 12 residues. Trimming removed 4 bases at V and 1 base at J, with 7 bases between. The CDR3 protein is CSVGGINYGYTF. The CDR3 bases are TGCAGCGTTGGGGGAATTAACTATGGCTACACCTTC.

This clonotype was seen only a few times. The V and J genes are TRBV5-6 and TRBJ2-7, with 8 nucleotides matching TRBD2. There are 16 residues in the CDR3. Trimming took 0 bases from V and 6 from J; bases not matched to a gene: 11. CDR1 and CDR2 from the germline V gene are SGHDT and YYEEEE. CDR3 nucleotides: TGTGCCAGCAGCTTGGGTCGAGCGGGAGACGGGAGCGAGCAGTACTTC. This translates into CASSLGRAGDGSEQYF.

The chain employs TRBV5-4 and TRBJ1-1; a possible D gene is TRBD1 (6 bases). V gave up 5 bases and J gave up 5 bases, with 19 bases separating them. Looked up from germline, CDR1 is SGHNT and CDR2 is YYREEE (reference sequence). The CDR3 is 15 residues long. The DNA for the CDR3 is TGTGCCAGCAGTTCCGACATGGGGGCTGTAACTGAAGCTTTCTTT. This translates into CASSSDMGAVTEAFF.

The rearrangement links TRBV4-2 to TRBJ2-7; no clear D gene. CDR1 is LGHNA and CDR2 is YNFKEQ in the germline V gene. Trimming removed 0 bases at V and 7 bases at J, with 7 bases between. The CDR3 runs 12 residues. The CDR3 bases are TGTGCCAGCAGCCAAGACTTCGGTGAGCAGTACTTC. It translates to CASSQDFGEQYF.

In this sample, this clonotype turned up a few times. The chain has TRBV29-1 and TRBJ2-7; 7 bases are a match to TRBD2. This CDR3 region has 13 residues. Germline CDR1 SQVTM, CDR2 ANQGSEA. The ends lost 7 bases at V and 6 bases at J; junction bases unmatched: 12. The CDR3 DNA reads TGCAGCGCCCGGCCGGGGGGATTAGGCGAGCAGTACTTC. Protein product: CSARPGGLGEQYF.

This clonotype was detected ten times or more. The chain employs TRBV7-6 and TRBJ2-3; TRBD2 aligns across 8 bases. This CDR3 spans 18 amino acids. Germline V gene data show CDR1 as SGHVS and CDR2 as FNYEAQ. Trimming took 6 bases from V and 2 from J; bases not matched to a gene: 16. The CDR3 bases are TGTGCCAGCAGACTCCTAGCGGGCAGCTCTAGTCTCACAGATACGCAGTATTTT. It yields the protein CASRLLAGSSSLTDTQYF.

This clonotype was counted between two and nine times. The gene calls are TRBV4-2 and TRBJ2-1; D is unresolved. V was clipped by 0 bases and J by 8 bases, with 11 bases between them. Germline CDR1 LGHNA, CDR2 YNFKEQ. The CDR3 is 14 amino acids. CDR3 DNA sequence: TGTGCCAGCAGCCAAGAATCTCCGGACGATGAGCAGTTCTTC. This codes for CASSQESPDDEQFF.

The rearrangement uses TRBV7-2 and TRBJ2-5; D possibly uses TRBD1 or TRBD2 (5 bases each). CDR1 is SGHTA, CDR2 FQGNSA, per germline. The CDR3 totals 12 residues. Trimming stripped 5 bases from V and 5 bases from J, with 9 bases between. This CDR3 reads CASSRWGETQYF. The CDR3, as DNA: TGTGCCAGCAGCCGGTGGGGGGAGACCCAGTACTTC.

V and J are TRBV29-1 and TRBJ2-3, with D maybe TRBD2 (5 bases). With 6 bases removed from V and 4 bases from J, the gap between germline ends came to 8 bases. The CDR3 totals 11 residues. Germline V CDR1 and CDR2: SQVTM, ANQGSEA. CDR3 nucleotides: TGCAGCGTGGCGGAGGCAGATACGCAGTATTTT. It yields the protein CSVAEADTQYF.

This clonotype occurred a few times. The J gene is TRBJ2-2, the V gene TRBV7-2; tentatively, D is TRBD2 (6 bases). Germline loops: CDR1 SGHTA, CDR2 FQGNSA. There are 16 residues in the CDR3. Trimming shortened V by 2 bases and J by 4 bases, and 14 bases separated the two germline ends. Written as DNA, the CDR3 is TGTGCCAGCAGCTTAACAGCTAGCGTTAGCACCGGGGAGCTGTTTTTT. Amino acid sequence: CASSLTASVSTGELFF.

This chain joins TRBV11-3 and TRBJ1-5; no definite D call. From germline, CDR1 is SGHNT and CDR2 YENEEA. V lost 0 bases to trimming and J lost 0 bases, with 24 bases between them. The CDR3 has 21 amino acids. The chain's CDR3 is CASSLDRGRADLFYSNQPQHF. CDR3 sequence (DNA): TGTGCCAGCAGCTTAGATCGAGGGAGGGCGGACTTATTTTATAGCAATCAGCCCCAGCATTTT. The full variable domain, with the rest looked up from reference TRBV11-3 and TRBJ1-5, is EAGVVQSPRYKIIEKKQPVAFWCNPISGHNTLYWYLQNLGQGPELLIRYENEEAVDDSQLPKDRFSAERLKGVDSTLKIQPAELGDSAVYLCASSLDRGRADLFYSNQPQHFGDGTRLSIL.

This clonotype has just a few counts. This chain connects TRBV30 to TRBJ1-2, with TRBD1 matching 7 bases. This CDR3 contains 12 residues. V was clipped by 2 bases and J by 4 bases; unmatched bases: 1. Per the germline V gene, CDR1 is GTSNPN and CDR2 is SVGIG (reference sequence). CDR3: CAWSRQGYGYTF. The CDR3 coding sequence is TGTGCCTGGAGTCGACAGGGCTATGGCTACACCTTC. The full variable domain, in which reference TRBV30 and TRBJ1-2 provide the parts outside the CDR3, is SQTIHQWPATLVQPVGSPLSLECTVEGTSNPNLYWYRQAAGRGLQLLFYSVGIGQISSEVPQNLSASRPQDRQFILSSKKLLLSDSGFYLCAWSRQGYGYTFGSGTRLTVV.

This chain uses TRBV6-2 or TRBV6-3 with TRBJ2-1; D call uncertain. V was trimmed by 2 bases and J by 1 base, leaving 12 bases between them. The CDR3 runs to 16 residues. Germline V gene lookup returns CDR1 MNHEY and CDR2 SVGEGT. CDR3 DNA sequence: TGTGCCAGCAGTTACCCCTCTCCGGAGTCCTACAATGAGCAGTTCTTC. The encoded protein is CASSYPSPESYNEQFF.

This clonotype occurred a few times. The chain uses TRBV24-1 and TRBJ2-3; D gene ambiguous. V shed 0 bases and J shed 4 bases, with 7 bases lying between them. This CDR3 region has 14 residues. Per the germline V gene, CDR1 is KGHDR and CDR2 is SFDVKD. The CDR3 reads CATSDLLTPDTQYF. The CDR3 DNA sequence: TGTGCCACCAGTGATTTGTTGACCCCAGATACGCAGTATTTT.

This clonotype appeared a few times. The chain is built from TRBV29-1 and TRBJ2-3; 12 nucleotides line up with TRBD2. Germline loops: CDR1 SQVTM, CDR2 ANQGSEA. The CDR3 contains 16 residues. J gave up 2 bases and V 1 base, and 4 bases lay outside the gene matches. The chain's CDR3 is CSVEAGLAGLTDTQYF. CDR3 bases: TGCAGCGTTGAAGCAGGACTAGCGGGACTCACAGATACGCAGTATTTT.

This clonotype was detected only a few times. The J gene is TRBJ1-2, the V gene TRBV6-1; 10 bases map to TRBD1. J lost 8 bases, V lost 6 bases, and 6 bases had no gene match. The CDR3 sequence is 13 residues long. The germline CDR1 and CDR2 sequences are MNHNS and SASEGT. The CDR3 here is CASSPGQGQGYTF. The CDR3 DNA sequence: TGTGCCAGCAGCCCGGGACAGGGGCAAGGCTACACCTTC.

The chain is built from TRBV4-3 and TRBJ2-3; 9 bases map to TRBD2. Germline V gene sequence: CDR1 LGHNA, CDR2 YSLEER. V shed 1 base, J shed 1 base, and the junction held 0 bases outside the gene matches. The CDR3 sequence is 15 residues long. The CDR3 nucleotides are TGCGCCAGCAGCCAAGGACTAGCGGGCACAGATACGCAGTATTTT. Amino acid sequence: CASSQGLAGTDTQYF.

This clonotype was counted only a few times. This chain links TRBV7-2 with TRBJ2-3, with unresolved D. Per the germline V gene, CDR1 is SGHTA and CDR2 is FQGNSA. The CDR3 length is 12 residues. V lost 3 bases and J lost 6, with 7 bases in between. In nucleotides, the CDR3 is TGTGCCAGCAGCTTCGCCAGGGATACGCAGTATTTT. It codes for CASSFARDTQYF.

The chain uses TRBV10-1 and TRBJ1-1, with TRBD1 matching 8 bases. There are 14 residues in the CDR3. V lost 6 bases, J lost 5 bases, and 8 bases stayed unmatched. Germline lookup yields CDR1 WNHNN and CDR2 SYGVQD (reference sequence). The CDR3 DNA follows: TGCGCCAGCAGCTCTCGGACAGGGCAGACTGAAGCTTTCTTT. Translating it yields CASSSRTGQTEAFF.